Below are 15 T cell receptor beta chains sequenced from a single sample in a study of regulatory T cells in long-lasting Graves disease. iRepertoire HTBI primers and Arm-PCR of CDR3 regions built TCR beta libraries. TCRdb reanalysed the multiplex PCR reads using MiXCR and keeps one entry per CDR3 protein. There are 350,000 to 450,000 distinct CDR3 sequences in the sample; about an eighth occur only once, and 18% lies in the top ten. The time point here: newly diagnosed GD, antithyroid drugs for less than 3 months. Isolated PBMC RNA provided the starting material for the TCR library. This sample was shared with a second study, whose subject was T cells in Graves' hyperthyroidism and ophthalmopathy.

The input for sequencing was peripheral blood mononuclear cells (PBMCs), taken at new diagnosis, from a patient treated with antithyroid drugs. The receptors here all came from a woman younger than 30 with Graves disease.

The chain combines TRBV7-9 with TRBJ2-5, with D possibly matching TRBD1 (6 bases). The V end lost 4 bases, the J end lost 3 bases, and 12 bases lay between the germline ends. Germline CDR1 reads SEHNR; CDR2 reads FQNEAQ (reference sequence). This CDR3 has 14 amino acids. Here the CDR3 DNA reads TGTGCCAGCAGCTATCGACAGGTCAAAGAGACCCAGTACTTC. Protein: CASSYRQVKETQYF.

The rearrangement links TRBV10-3 to TRBJ2-7; 11 nucleotides line up with TRBD2. V shed 2 bases, J shed 3 bases, and the junction held 3 bases outside the gene matches. CDR1 and CDR2 (germline): ENHRY, SYGVKD. The CDR3 consists of 15 residues. The CDR3 DNA follows: TGTGCCATCAGTGAGGCGACTAGCGGGATCTACGAGCAGTACTTC. It specifies CAISEATSGIYEQYF.

The chain joins TRBV20-1 to TRBJ1-5, with TRBD1 identical over 8 bases. The CDR3 runs to 14 residues. Germline V gene lookup returns CDR1 DFQATT and CDR2 SNEGSKA (reference sequence). V trimming: 4 bases; J trimming: 6 bases; junction bases outside the gene matches: 8. The CDR3 protein is CSATPGGWGQPQHF. Here the CDR3 DNA reads TGCAGTGCTACCCCAGGGGGCTGGGGTCAGCCCCAGCATTTT.

The sample holds a few counts of this clonotype. A much bigger clone sits one base away, suggesting this may be a read error. The CDR3 carries no conserved terminal phenylalanine or tryptophan, so it likely arises from a read error. The chain links TRBV7-3 to TRBJ2-2; possibly TRBD2 for D (6 bases). CDR3 size: 16 residues. Germline V CDR1 and CDR2: SGHTA, FQGTGA. Trimming left V 2 bases short and J 6 bases short, with 16 bases between. This CDR3 is CASSLFSSWGAGELFS. CDR3 bases: TGTGCCAGCAGCTTATTCTCTTCATGGGGGGCCGGGGAGCTGTTTTCT.

This clonotype came up many times. The chain joins TRBV7-2 to TRBJ2-3; no clear D. Trimming stripped 3 bases from V and 0 bases from J, with 10 bases between. Per the germline V gene, CDR1 is SGHTA and CDR2 is FQGNSA. The length of the CDR3 is 15 residues. The CDR3 DNA sequence: TGTGCCAGCAGCTTCGAACGGGCTAGCACAGATACGCAGTATTTT. It encodes CASSFERASTDTQYF. The full variable domain, rest sourced from reference TRBV7-2 and TRBJ2-3, is GAGVSQSPSNKVTEKGKDVELRCDPISGHTALYWYRQSLGQGLEFLIYFQGNSAPDKSGLPSDRFSAERTGGSVSTLTIQRTQQEDSAVYLCASSFERASTDTQYFGPGTRLTVL.

This clonotype occurred many times. This chain uses TRBV3-1 with TRBJ1-5; perhaps TRBD1 as D (6 bases). Per the germline V gene, CDR1 is LGHDT and CDR2 is YNNKEL (reference sequence). Deletions cut 4 bases from V and 3 bases from J, with 7 bases between. The CDR3 is 13 amino acids. Written as DNA, the CDR3 is TGTGCCAGCAGCCCGGGACACAATCAGCCCCAGCATTTT. Protein sequence: CASSPGHNQPQHF.

This clonotype showed up just a few times. The chain is built from TRBV4-1 and TRBJ2-3; D remains unclear. Germline-derived CDR1 and CDR2 are MGHRA and YSYEKL. V was cut by 1 base and J by 4 bases, with 15 bases left in between. CDR3 length: 16 amino acids. The CDR3: CASSQVRTLGPDTQYF. CDR3 DNA sequence: TGCGCCAGCAGCCAAGTCCGGACCCTAGGACCAGATACGCAGTATTTT.

This chain links TRBV20-1 with TRBJ1-1, with 10 bases lining up with TRBD1. The V and J ends lost 2 bases and 6 bases, in that order; junction bases with no gene match: 3. There are 13 residues in the CDR3. The germline gives CDR1 DFQATT, CDR2 SNEGSKA (reference sequence). CDR3 residues: CSARSDRGAEAFF. In DNA form, the CDR3 reads TGCAGTGCTAGATCGGACAGGGGGGCTGAAGCTTTCTTT.

In this sample, this clonotype turned up a few times. The V gene is TRBV28, the J gene TRBJ2-1; weak D call: TRBD1 (6 bases). The CDR3 runs to 17 residues. Trimming removed 9 bases at V and 4 bases at J, with 25 bases between. Germline V gives CDR1 MDHEN, CDR2 SYDVKM. CDR3: CASLTHWDTRLYNEQFF. The CDR3 DNA reads as TGTGCCAGTCTCACCCACTGGGACACGAGGTTATACAATGAGCAGTTCTTC. Combining the CDR3 with reference TRBV28 and TRBJ2-1 gives the whole variable domain DVKVTQSSRYLVKRTGEKVFLECVQDMDHENMFWYRQDPGLGLRLIYFSYDVKMKEKGDIPEGYSVSREKKERFSLILESASTNQTSMYLCASLTHWDTRLYNEQFFGPGTRLTVL.

The V call is TRBV11-2, the J call TRBJ2-7; 13 bases line up with TRBD2. Per the germline V gene, CDR1 is SGHAT and CDR2 is FQNNGV. CDR3 size: 17 residues. J lost 2 bases, V lost 7 bases, and 11 bases had no gene match. The CDR3: CASKGLAGAKTAYEQYF. The CDR3 DNA is TGTGCCAGCAAAGGACTAGCGGGAGCGAAGACTGCCTACGAGCAGTACTTC.

The J gene is TRBJ2-1, the V gene TRBV4-3; no clear D gene. The V and J ends lost 0 bases and 9 bases respectively, with 9 bases between them. The CDR3 runs 13 residues. The germline V gene has CDR1 LGHNA and CDR2 YSLEER. DNA of the CDR3: TGCGCCAGCAGCCAAGATTTAGTTAGTGAGCAGTTCTTC. Translated, it gives CASSQDLVSEQFF.

This clonotype has a count of ten or more. This chain joins TRBV12-3 or TRBV12-4 and TRBJ1-2; tentatively, D is TRBD1 (5 bases). This CDR3 is built from 18 residues. Trimming took 6 bases from V and 4 from J, leaving 27 bases between them. For the CDR3, the DNA is TGTGCCAGCAGCGCGATACGATGGGGGGAACCGCGTGGCTATGGCTACACCTTC. This gives the protein CASSAIRWGEPRGYGYTF.

Many counts were recorded for this clonotype. J is TRBJ1-2 and V is TRBV6-2 or TRBV6-3; a possible D gene is TRBD1 (5 bases). CDR1 MNHEY and CDR2 SVGEGT come from the germline V gene. V shed 7 bases and J shed 5 bases, with 14 bases lying between them. This CDR3 comprises 13 residues. As DNA, the CDR3 is TGTGCCAGCAAGGGGCAGGACACATATGGCTACACCTTC. The encoded protein is CASKGQDTYGYTF.

Comment on this clonotype: A much bigger clone sits one base away, suggesting this may be a read error. The V call is TRBV15, the J call TRBJ1-1; 7 nucleotides align to TRBD1. Germline values: CDR1 LNHNV, CDR2 YYDKDF (reference sequence). The CDR3 loop spans 16 amino acids. The CDR3 spells CVTSRPRTGVVTEAFF. The CDR3, as DNA: TGTGTCACCAGCAGACCGAGGACAGGCGTCGTTACTGAAGCTTTCTTT.

This clonotype has a count of ten or more. The V gene is TRBV3-1, the J gene TRBJ2-5, with a possible D match to TRBD2 (5 bases). Trimming pared 3 bases from V and 2 bases from J, leaving 10 bases between. The germline CDR1 and CDR2 sequences are LGHDT and YNNKEL (reference sequence). The CDR3 is 14 residues long. CDR3 nucleotide sequence: TGTGCCAGCAGCCACTTAAGCGGACAAGAGACCCAGTACTTC. Protein product: CASSHLSGQETQYF.